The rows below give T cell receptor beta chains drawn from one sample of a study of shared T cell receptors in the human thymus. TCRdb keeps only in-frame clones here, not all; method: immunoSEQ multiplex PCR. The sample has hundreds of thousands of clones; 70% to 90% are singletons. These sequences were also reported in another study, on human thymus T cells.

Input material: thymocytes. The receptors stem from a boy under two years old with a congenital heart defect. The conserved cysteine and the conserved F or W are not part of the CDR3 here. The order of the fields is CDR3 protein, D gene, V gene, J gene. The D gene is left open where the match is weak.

CDR3 protein: ASSVGERRNAGANVLT
D gene: -
V gene: TRBV9
J gene: TRBJ2-6

CDR3 protein: ASSLARTSGRTDTQY
D gene: TRBD2
V gene: TRBV5-4
J gene: TRBJ2-3

CDR3 protein: AWSLEFRLLLGGYT
D gene: -
V gene: TRBV30
J gene: TRBJ1-2

CDR3 protein: ASSFPALREDQETQY
D gene: TRBD2
V gene: TRBV28
J gene: TRBJ2-5

CDR3 protein: ASSFHPGGYGYT
D gene: -
V gene: TRBV11-3
J gene: TRBJ1-2

CDR3 protein: ASSSRDRGPVGTEAF
D gene: TRBD1
V gene: TRBV4-2
J gene: TRBJ1-1

CDR3 protein: ASSLSGTANQPQH
D gene: TRBD1
V gene: TRBV27
J gene: TRBJ1-5

CDR3 protein: ASSFVPRTYEQY
D gene: -
V gene: TRBV28
J gene: TRBJ2-7

CDR3 protein: ASSFGPREQY
D gene: -
V gene: TRBV7-9
J gene: TRBJ2-7

CDR3 protein: SATTGGEQY
D gene: TRBD1
V gene: TRBV20-1
J gene: TRBJ2-7

CDR3 protein: ASSLVAGRTDTQY
D gene: -
V gene: TRBV28
J gene: TRBJ2-3

CDR3 protein: ASSFSMGYPYEQY
D gene: -
V gene: TRBV27
J gene: TRBJ2-7

CDR3 protein: ASSLGQGARQPQH
D gene: TRBD1
V gene: TRBV11-2
J gene: TRBJ1-5

CDR3 protein: ASSPSGSMPYNEQF
D gene: TRBD2
V gene: TRBV19
J gene: TRBJ2-1

CDR3 protein: ASSTGDRGRLAKNIQY
D gene: TRBD1
V gene: TRBV18
J gene: TRBJ2-4

CDR3 protein: ASSVGRLDEPHTDTQY
D gene: -
V gene: TRBV9
J gene: TRBJ2-3

CDR3 protein: ASSLGGHPGNEQF
D gene: -
V gene: TRBV14
J gene: TRBJ2-1

CDR3 protein: ASSLNLQGSWTGELF
D gene: -
V gene: TRBV5-1
J gene: TRBJ2-2

CDR3 protein: ASSLAASGSRYEQY
D gene: TRBD2
V gene: TRBV11-2
J gene: TRBJ2-7

CDR3 protein: ASSLTGLAGDTQY
D gene: TRBD2
V gene: TRBV7-3
J gene: TRBJ2-3

CDR3 protein: ASSHLAGGPESTDTQY
D gene: TRBD2
V gene: TRBV18
J gene: TRBJ2-3

CDR3 protein: ASSNSDGSSYNEQF
D gene: -
V gene: TRBV28
J gene: TRBJ2-1

CDR3 protein: AWSVPARRGEQF
D gene: -
V gene: TRBV30
J gene: TRBJ2-1

CDR3 protein: ASGGMGMTGVHEQF
D gene: TRBD1
V gene: TRBV11-3
J gene: TRBJ2-1

CDR3 protein: ASSLKGARNIQY
D gene: TRBD1
V gene: TRBV7-9
J gene: TRBJ2-4

CDR3 protein: AWSTPQRAYPSTDTQY
D gene: -
V gene: TRBV30
J gene: TRBJ2-3

CDR3 protein: ASSNLGHLSYEQY
D gene: -
V gene: TRBV5-4
J gene: TRBJ2-7

CDR3 protein: ASSSRTGGPSGANVLT
D gene: TRBD1
V gene: TRBV7-9
J gene: TRBJ2-6

CDR3 protein: AWRDRNSPLH
D gene: TRBD1
V gene: TRBV30
J gene: TRBJ1-6

CDR3 protein: ASSQDEVAADNEQF
D gene: -
V gene: TRBV4-3
J gene: TRBJ2-1

CDR3 protein: ASSLGPDLSSGNTIY
D gene: -
V gene: TRBV7-8
J gene: TRBJ1-3

CDR3 protein: ASSYGGDTAYNEQF
D gene: -
V gene: TRBV6-5
J gene: TRBJ2-1

CDR3 protein: ASSVEGDRVGTEAF
D gene: TRBD1
V gene: TRBV9
J gene: TRBJ1-1

CDR3 protein: ASSYGQRERETQY
D gene: TRBD2
V gene: TRBV6-5
J gene: TRBJ2-5

CDR3 protein: ASSSDLAGGPHEQY
D gene: TRBD2
V gene: TRBV5-1
J gene: TRBJ2-7

CDR3 protein: ASSPPLGGDTGELF
D gene: -
V gene: TRBV7-2
J gene: TRBJ2-2

CDR3 protein: ASSEPGEDRGNQPQH
D gene: TRBD1
V gene: TRBV6-1
J gene: TRBJ1-5

CDR3 protein: ASSLGQGSTEAF
D gene: TRBD1
V gene: TRBV28
J gene: TRBJ1-1

CDR3 protein: ASSRAARGCEQY
D gene: -
V gene: TRBV18
J gene: TRBJ2-7

CDR3 protein: ASREGTGGNEKLF
D gene: TRBD1
V gene: TRBV27
J gene: TRBJ1-4

CDR3 protein: ATSNRLGSAGELF
D gene: -
V gene: TRBV15
J gene: TRBJ2-2

CDR3 protein: SAEGGPNTGELF
D gene: -
V gene: TRBV29-1
J gene: TRBJ2-2

CDR3 protein: ATQSGGAHEQY
D gene: TRBD2
V gene: TRBV15
J gene: TRBJ2-7

CDR3 protein: ASSLVGAREETQY
D gene: -
V gene: TRBV11-2
J gene: TRBJ2-5

CDR3 protein: ASTRGNTEAF
D gene: -
V gene: TRBV19
J gene: TRBJ1-1

CDR3 protein: ASNGASAGELF
D gene: -
V gene: TRBV27
J gene: TRBJ2-2

CDR3 protein: ASRRSTGQGVCGYT
D gene: TRBD1
V gene: TRBV27
J gene: TRBJ1-2

CDR3 protein: ASRPGLAGVGAYNEQF
D gene: TRBD2
V gene: TRBV5-1
J gene: TRBJ2-1

CDR3 protein: ASSPRSLLGAVGEQY
D gene: -
V gene: TRBV27
J gene: TRBJ2-7

CDR3 protein: ASSLGVADSYEQY
D gene: -
V gene: TRBV7-9
J gene: TRBJ2-7

CDR3 protein: ASSALSGQGFETQY
D gene: TRBD1
V gene: TRBV7-9
J gene: TRBJ2-5

CDR3 protein: AWSVPRTSGSYNEQF
D gene: TRBD2
V gene: TRBV30
J gene: TRBJ2-1

CDR3 protein: ASSCGGTENTEAF
D gene: -
V gene: TRBV5-6
J gene: TRBJ1-1

CDR3 protein: ASSHRTGPGGEQF
D gene: TRBD2
V gene: TRBV14
J gene: TRBJ2-1